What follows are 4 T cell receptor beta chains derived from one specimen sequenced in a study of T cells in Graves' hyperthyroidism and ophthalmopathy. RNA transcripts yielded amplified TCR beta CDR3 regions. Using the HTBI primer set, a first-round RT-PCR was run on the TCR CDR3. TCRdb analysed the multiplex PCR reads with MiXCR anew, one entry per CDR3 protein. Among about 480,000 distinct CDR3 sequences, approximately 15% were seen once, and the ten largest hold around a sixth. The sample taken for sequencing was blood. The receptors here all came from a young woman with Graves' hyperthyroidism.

This CDR3 reads CASSWRAFGSGNTIYF. In nucleotides, the CDR3 is TGTGCCAGTAGTTGGCGGGCTTTCGGCTCTGGAAACACCATATATTTT. The genes are TRBV19 and TRBJ1-3; D call uncertain. The CDR3 is made up of 16 amino acids. The ends were cut back, 5 bases at V and 0 bases at J, with 14 bases in the middle. Germline CDR1 and CDR2: LNHDA and SQIVND (reference sequence).

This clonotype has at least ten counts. The CDR3 reads CAWSVQGPGYTF. For the CDR3, the DNA is TGTGCCTGGAGTGTACAGGGCCCCGGCTACACCTTC. This chain connects TRBV30 to TRBJ1-2; tentative D call: TRBD1 (6 bases). Germline V gene lookup returns CDR1 GTSNPN and CDR2 SVGIG (reference sequence). The CDR3 runs 12 residues. V lost 0 bases and J 8 bases, leaving 10 bases between the germline ends.

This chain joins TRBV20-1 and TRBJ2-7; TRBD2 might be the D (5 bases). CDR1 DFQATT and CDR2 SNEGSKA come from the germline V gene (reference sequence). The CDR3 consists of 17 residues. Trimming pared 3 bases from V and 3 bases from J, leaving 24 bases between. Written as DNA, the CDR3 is TGCAGTGCTAGGGGTGGGGATGACGGGATAGAAGGCTACGAGCAGTACTTC. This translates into CSARGGDDGIEGYEQYF.

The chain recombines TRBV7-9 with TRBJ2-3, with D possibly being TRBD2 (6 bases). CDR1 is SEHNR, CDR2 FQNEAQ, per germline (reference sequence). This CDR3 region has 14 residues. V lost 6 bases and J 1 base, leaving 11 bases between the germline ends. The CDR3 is CASRRSGRTDTQYF. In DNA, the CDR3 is TGTGCCAGCAGGCGTAGCGGACGCACAGATACGCAGTATTTT.